This T cell receptor (beta chain) was recorded in a study of cytomegalovirus exposure and HLA in healthy donors. Overall study context: Early released data had about 80 million unique TCRs, all coming from HLA-typed donors.

It was with 60 Vbeta and 13 Jbeta primers that the PCR ran. In the original analysis: An analysis that came later counted 73 million or so unique TCR beta chains, approximately 11 million shared. Some clones are missing from TCRdb's copy, which holds only in-frame ones; the method was immunoSEQ multiplex PCR. From that table come the V and J calls and clone size; the DNA was used to work out D and trimming. Among 150,000 to 200,000 clones, just under 80% were seen once, and the ten largest hold approximately 6%. The origin of this receptor is a young woman in good health and CMV-seropositive. Sequencing was carried out using PBMCs.

CDR3 DNA sequence: TGCGCCAGCAGTGAATCTGGTCAACAGGCTACAGATACGCAGTATTTT. This gives the protein CASSESGQQATDTQYF. The chain joins TRBV10-1 to TRBJ2-3; D is possibly TRBD1 (5 bases). The CDR3 sequence is 16 residues long. Germline V gives CDR1 WNHNN, CDR2 SYGVQD (reference sequence). V shed 3 bases and J shed 3 bases, with 16 bases lying between them.